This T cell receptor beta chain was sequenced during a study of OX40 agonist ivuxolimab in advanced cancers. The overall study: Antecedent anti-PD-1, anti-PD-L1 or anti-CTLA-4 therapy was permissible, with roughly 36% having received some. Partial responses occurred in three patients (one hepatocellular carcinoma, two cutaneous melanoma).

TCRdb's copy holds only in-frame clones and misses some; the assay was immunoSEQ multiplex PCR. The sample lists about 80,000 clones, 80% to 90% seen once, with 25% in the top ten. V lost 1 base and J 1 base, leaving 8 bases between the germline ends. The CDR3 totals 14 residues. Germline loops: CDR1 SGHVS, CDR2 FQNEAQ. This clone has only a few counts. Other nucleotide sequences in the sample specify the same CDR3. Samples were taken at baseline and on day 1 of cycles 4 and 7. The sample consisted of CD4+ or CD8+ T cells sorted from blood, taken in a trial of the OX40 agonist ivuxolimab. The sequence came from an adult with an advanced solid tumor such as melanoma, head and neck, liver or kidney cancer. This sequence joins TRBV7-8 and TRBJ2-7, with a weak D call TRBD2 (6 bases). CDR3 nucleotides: TGTGCCAGCAGCTTAGACGGGGGTTCCTACGAGCAGTACTTC. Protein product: CASSLDGGSYEQYF.